Shown below are 32 T cell receptor beta chains from a single sample sequenced in a study of metastatic and nonmetastatic thyroid tumors. TCRdb re-processed the PCR reads through MiXCR. The data contain approximately 90,000 clones, roughly 13% of them singletons. All patients reached thyroid surgery having received no treatment beforehand. Sequencing was carried out using blood. Source of these receptors: a female donor with papillary thyroid cancer or a benign thyroid nodule (not recorded which). Some clones in this sample may be carry-over from other donors' samples.

This clone was recorded at least ten times. This rearrangement joins TRBV12-3 or TRBV12-4 to TRBJ1-5; possible D gene TRBD1, 5 bases. Trimming took off 5 bases at V and 1 base at J, with 9 bases between the two ends. The CDR3 runs to 14 residues. The CDR3 reads CASSLWDSNQPQHF. The CDR3 coding sequence is TGTGCCAGCAGTCTCTGGGACAGCAATCAGCCCCAGCATTTT.

This clone was recorded many times. The V call is TRBV6-1, the J call TRBJ2-1, with D perhaps TRBD1 (7 bases). Between the trimmed V and J ends, which lost 8 bases and 8 bases, there was a span of 22 bases. The CDR3 runs to 15 residues. Per germline, CDR1 MNHNS and CDR2 SASEGT. The CDR3 loop reads CASPPPQGGEDEQFF. CDR3 nucleotides: TGTGCCAGCCCCCCCCCGCAGGGGGGAGAGGATGAGCAGTTCTTC.

The chain uses TRBV5-1 and TRBJ2-2; TRBD1 matches at 11 bases. Germline CDR1 reads SGHRS; CDR2 reads YFSETQ. The trim removed 4 bases at V and 2 bases at J, leaving 7 bases unmatched. The CDR3 is 17 amino acids. CDR3 coding DNA: TGCGCCAGCAGCAAACGGACAGGGGGCCTCAACACCGGGGAGCTGTTTTTT. As protein: CASSKRTGGLNTGELFF.

This clone has at least ten counts. CDR3 protein: CASSAGSGTEAFF. For the CDR3, the DNA is TGTGCCAGCAGCGCAGGGTCGGGCACTGAAGCTTTCTTT. The J gene is TRBJ1-1, the V gene TRBV7-9, with D perhaps TRBD1 (5 bases). This CDR3 region has 13 residues. Germline loops: CDR1 SEHNR, CDR2 FQNEAQ (reference sequence). The V end lost 5 bases, the J end lost 4 bases, and 11 bases lay between the germline ends. Full variable domain (rest looked up from reference TRBV7-9 and TRBJ1-1): DTGVSQNPRHKITKRGQNVTFRCDPISEHNRLYWYRQTLGQGPEFLTYFQNEAQLEKSRLLSDRFSAERPKGSFSTLEIQRTEQGDSAMYLCASSAGSGTEAFFGQGTRLTVV.

This clone showed up many times. The gene calls are TRBV27 and TRBJ1-2; D uncertain. CDR1 and CDR2 (germline): MNHEY, SMNVEV (reference sequence). CDR3 length equals 15 residues. Deletions cut 5 bases from V and 4 bases from J, with 17 bases between. CDR3 nucleotide sequence: TGTGCCAGCAGTCCCTCGAGTGCGCCGGGCTATGGCTACACCTTC. Translation gives CASSPSSAPGYGYTF.

This sequence joins TRBV7-2 and TRBJ1-2; D unclear. The germline V and J ends were trimmed by 5 bases and 2 bases, with 15 bases remaining between them. Germline assignment: CDR1 SGHTA and CDR2 FQGNSA. CDR3 length: 15 residues. The CDR3 region has the DNA TGTGCCAGCAGCCCCTTGCCGGTGGTCAACTATGGCTACACCTTC. Protein product: CASSPLPVVNYGYTF.

Ten or more counts support this clone. The chain uses TRBV3-1 and TRBJ2-1, with 7 bases fitting TRBD2. The CDR3 is 15 amino acids. Germline assignment: CDR1 LGHDT and CDR2 YNNKEL (reference sequence). The trim removed 3 bases at V and 7 bases at J, leaving 9 bases unmatched. In nucleotides, the CDR3 is TGTGCCAGCAGCCATGGGCTAGCGGTCACAAATGAGCAGTTCTTC. This codes for CASSHGLAVTNEQFF.

Many counts were recorded for this clone. The J gene is TRBJ2-7, the V gene TRBV30; D remains ambiguous. Trimming removed 2 bases at V and 5 bases at J, with 10 bases between. Germline V gene lookup returns CDR1 GTSNPN and CDR2 SVGIG (reference sequence). The CDR3 extends over 12 amino acids. The CDR3 DNA reads TGTGCCTGGAGTCGGTCGGGCCACGAGCAGTACTTC. It encodes CAWSRSGHEQYF.

This clone occurred a few times. The chain is built from TRBV19 and TRBJ1-2, with TRBD1 as a possible D gene (5 bases). The CDR3 is made up of 14 amino acids. V dropped 3 bases and J dropped 10 bases, with 18 bases sitting between them. The germline CDR1 and CDR2 sequences are LNHDA and SQIVND (reference sequence). The DNA for the CDR3 is TGTGCCAGTAGTATCGGACGGGGGGACCATGTCTACACCTTC. It translates to CASSIGRGDHVYTF.

Notes on this clone: A much larger clone lies one base from this, so it may be a read error. V and J are TRBV9 and TRBJ2-7; D possibly corresponds to TRBD2 (5 bases). CDR1 SGDLS and CDR2 YYNGEE come from the germline V gene. The CDR3 is 13 amino acids. The DNA for the CDR3 is TGTGCCAGCGGCGTAGCGTTTGCTGGCGAGCAGTACTTC. This sequence encodes CASGVAFAGEQYF.

This clone occurred many times. This chain links TRBV7-8 with TRBJ2-7, with D perhaps given as TRBD1 or TRBD2 (5 bases each). CDR1 is SGHVS, CDR2 FQNEAQ, per germline. V was cut by 1 base and J by 1 base, with 11 bases left in between. CDR3 size: 15 residues. The CDR3 here is CASSLEGPISYEQYF. CDR3 in DNA: TGTGCCAGCAGCTTAGAGGGACCGATATCCTACGAGCAGTACTTC. Variable domain in full (rest from reference TRBV7-8 and TRBJ2-7): GAGVSQSPRYKVAKRGQDVALRCDPISGHVSLFWYQQALGQGPEFLTYFQNEAQLDKSGLPSDRFFAERPEGSVSTLKIQRTQQEDSAVYLCASSLEGPISYEQYFGPGTRLTVT.

This clone was observed at least ten times. The chain carries TRBV4-3 and TRBJ2-1, with TRBD2 matching over 9 bases. CDR3 length: 14 residues. Germline V gene sequence: CDR1 LGHNA, CDR2 YSLEER. J was trimmed by 7 bases and V by 4 bases; bases with no gene match: 5. The DNA for the CDR3 is TGCGCCAGCAGCCTGGGACTAGCAAGGAATGAGCAGTTCTTC. This encodes CASSLGLARNEQFF.

This clone was recorded many times. The rearrangement uses TRBV6-2 or TRBV6-3 and TRBJ1-1; D not resolved. V was pared by 7 bases and J by 12 bases, with 18 bases between. Looked up from germline, CDR1 is MNHEY and CDR2 is SVGEGT. The CDR3 sequence is 12 residues long. The CDR3 nucleotides read TGTGCCAGCACCGGCCCCGTGGGTATCTCTTTCTTT. It specifies CASTGPVGISFF.

The V call is TRBV7-2, the J call TRBJ1-6; weak D call: TRBD1 (5 bases). V lost 1 base and J lost 8, with 12 bases in between. This CDR3 comprises 15 residues. Germline loops: CDR1 SGHTA, CDR2 FQGNSA. The CDR3 reads CASSLVGGRYSPLHF. CDR3 sequence (DNA): TGTGCCAGCAGCTTAGTCGGGGGAAGGTATTCACCCCTCCACTTT.

At least ten counts were recorded for this clone. The V gene is TRBV20-1, the J gene TRBJ2-1; 11 bases line up with TRBD2. V dropped 0 bases and J dropped 9; count of bases not matched to a gene: 7. CDR3 length: 15 residues. Germline CDR1 DFQATT, CDR2 SNEGSKA (reference sequence). As DNA, the CDR3 is TGCAGTGCTAGAGACCCCACTAGCGGGAGCGCTGAGCAGTTCTTC. Translation: CSARDPTSGSAEQFF.

This clone has at least ten counts. This chain connects TRBV30 to TRBJ1-2; D not resolved. CDR3 length equals 13 residues. Germline CDR1 and CDR2: GTSNPN and SVGIG (reference sequence). Trimming left V 2 bases short and J 8 bases short, with 15 bases between. The CDR3 is CAWSRMEGWGYTF. The CDR3 DNA reads as TGTGCCTGGAGTCGAATGGAAGGGTGGGGCTACACCTTC.

This clone showed up many times. The chain uses TRBV30 and TRBJ1-6; D perhaps matches TRBD1 (6 bases). The CDR3 extends over 15 amino acids. Trimming removed 1 base at V and 9 bases at J, with 16 bases between. Germline V gives CDR1 GTSNPN, CDR2 SVGIG (reference sequence). In nucleotides, the CDR3 is TGTGCCTGGAGTGCCCAGACAGGCGGGGCTTCACCCCTCCACTTT. It yields the protein CAWSAQTGGASPLHF.

This clone appeared many times. The V gene is TRBV2, the J gene TRBJ2-5, with a possible D match to TRBD1 (6 bases). The CDR3 is 12 amino acids. Per germline, CDR1 SNHLY and CDR2 FYNNEI. V was pared by 8 bases and J by 4 bases, with 11 bases between. The chain's CDR3 is CASSRGAETQYF. The CDR3 DNA follows: TGTGCCAGCTCCAGGGGAGCAGAGACCCAGTACTTC.

The V and J genes are TRBV12-3 or TRBV12-4 and TRBJ2-1; TRBD2 matches at 9 bases. The CDR3 is made up of 15 amino acids. The V segment lost 5 bases and the J segment 8 bases; nucleotides outside the gene matches: 10. CDR3 coding DNA: TGTGCCAGCAGTCCCCTGGGACTAGCCAGCTATGAGCAGTTCTTC. This translates into CASSPLGLASYEQFF.

In this sample, this clone turned up once. The V call is TRBV20-1, the J call TRBJ2-7; 10 positions match TRBD2. J was trimmed by 4 bases and V by 3 bases; bases with no gene match: 9. This CDR3 spans 15 amino acids. Germline V lookup: CDR1 DFQATT, CDR2 SNEGSKA (reference sequence). This CDR3 reads CSARWTSGVDYEQYF. The CDR3 nucleotides read TGCAGTGCTAGGTGGACTAGCGGAGTGGATTACGAGCAGTACTTC.

This clone was observed at least ten times. The chain recombines TRBV20-1 with TRBJ1-1; D remains unclear. Germline assignment: CDR1 DFQATT and CDR2 SNEGSKA (reference sequence). Between the trimmed V and J ends, which lost 1 base and 5 bases, there was a span of 11 bases. This CDR3 is 13 amino acids long. The CDR3: CSARVTLSTEAFF. The DNA for the CDR3 is TGCAGTGCTAGAGTGACCTTGTCGACTGAAGCTTTCTTT.

This clone came up many times. This rearrangement joins TRBV19 to TRBJ2-6; a weak D match, TRBD1 (5 bases). This CDR3 has 16 residues. V was trimmed by 2 bases and J by 0 bases, leaving 8 bases between them. Germline lookup yields CDR1 LNHDA and CDR2 SQIVND (reference sequence). CDR3 DNA sequence: TGTGCCAGTAGTATACGACAGACCTCTGGGGCCAACGTCCTGACTTTC. It is translated as CASSIRQTSGANVLTF.

This clone was recorded many times. The chain uses TRBV30 and TRBJ1-2, with D maybe TRBD1 (6 bases). The CDR3 loop spans 13 amino acids. Trimming cost V 7 bases and J 0 bases, with 12 bases left between them. Germline loops: CDR1 GTSNPN, CDR2 SVGIG (reference sequence). CDR3 loop: CAFETGANYGYTF. CDR3 in DNA: TGTGCCTTCGAGACAGGCGCTAACTATGGCTACACCTTC.

This clone was counted many times. Written as DNA, the CDR3 is TGTGCCAGCAGCCCTGGGTCTAGCGGGACGTTCACAGATACGCAGTATTTT. This gives the protein CASSPGSSGTFTDTQYF. The genes are TRBV5-6 and TRBJ2-3, with 9 bases fitting TRBD2. V lost 4 bases, J lost 2 bases, and 11 bases stayed unmatched. The CDR3 loop spans 17 amino acids. The germline gives CDR1 SGHDT, CDR2 YYEEEE.

This clone was counted at least ten times. The chain uses TRBV11-2 and TRBJ1-6; no definite D call. Trimming left V 1 base short and J 4 bases short, with 8 bases between. This CDR3 is built from 15 residues. Germline-derived CDR1 and CDR2 are SGHAT and FQNNGV. The CDR3 region has the DNA TGTGCCAGCAGCTTAGGTCCTTTTTATAATTCACCCCTCCACTTT. The encoded protein is CASSLGPFYNSPLHF.

This clone occurred many times. The same CDR3 also results from other DNA sequences found in this sample. This chain links TRBV29-1 with TRBJ2-1, with D perhaps given as TRBD1 or TRBD2 (6 bases each). The ends were cut back, 4 bases at V and 5 bases at J, with 15 bases in the middle. CDR3 size: 14 residues. The germline V gene has CDR1 SQVTM and CDR2 ANQGSEA. This chain's CDR3 is CSVAEGVSDNEQFF. CDR3 nucleotide sequence: TGCAGCGTTGCGGAGGGGGTGTCCGACAATGAGCAGTTCTTC.

This clone was recorded a few times. The chain uses TRBV5-6 and TRBJ1-1; D is possibly TRBD1 (6 bases). Trimming left V 1 base short and J 4 bases short, with 11 bases between. Germline lookup yields CDR1 SGHDT and CDR2 YYEEEE. The CDR3 contains 14 residues. The CDR3 DNA is TGTGCCAGCAGCTTGAGGGCAGGGGTCACTGAAGCTTTCTTT. The encoded protein is CASSLRAGVTEAFF.

This clone came up many times. This sequence joins TRBV12-5 and TRBJ2-7, with D perhaps being TRBD1 or TRBD2 (5 bases each). CDR3 size: 17 residues. Germline-derived CDR1 and CDR2 are LGHNT and FRNRAP. The V and J ends lost 5 bases and 0 bases respectively, with 20 bases between them. CDR3 DNA: TGTGCTAGTGGTGGGACCCTTCCGGGACCTATCTCCTACGAGCAGTACTTC. This codes for CASGGTLPGPISYEQYF.

The table lists this clone with many counts. The V gene is TRBV3-1, the J gene TRBJ2-1, with 9 bases that match TRBD2. This CDR3 contains 18 residues. Trimming at V came to 3 bases and at J to 4 bases, leaving 13 bases not matched to a gene. Germline CDR1 is LGHDT and CDR2 is YNNKEL (reference sequence). CDR3 sequence reads: CASSHGPQETSGYNEQFF. CDR3 sequence (DNA): TGTGCCAGCAGCCATGGTCCGCAGGAGACTAGCGGATACAATGAGCAGTTCTTC.

This clone turned up a few times. At one end, the junction sequence differs from germline, possibly due to a read error. This chain links TRBV28 with TRBJ1-2, with D unresolved. CDR1 is MDHEN, CDR2 SYDVKM, per germline. This CDR3 has 11 residues. CDR3 bases: TGTGCCAGCATTGGATACTATGGTTACGCCTTC. It yields the protein CASIGYYGYAF.

This clone was counted many times. The CDR3 sequence: CASSSPGQINEQYF. CDR3 coding DNA: TGTGCCAGCAGTTCGCCGGGACAGATCAACGAGCAGTACTTC. The chain combines TRBV27 with TRBJ2-7; 7 bases fit TRBD1. The trim removed 4 bases at V and 5 bases at J, leaving 8 bases unmatched. The CDR3 totals 14 residues. The germline CDR1 and CDR2 sequences are MNHEY and SMNVEV (reference sequence).

This clone has a single count. The chain combines TRBV11-1 with TRBJ2-1; TRBD2 aligns across 10 bases. The CDR3 has 19 amino acids. V shed 2 bases, J shed 1 base, and the junction held 11 bases outside the gene matches. From germline, CDR1 is SGHAT and CDR2 FQDESV (reference sequence). This chain's CDR3 is CASSLRLAGAPMSYNEQFF. CDR3 coding DNA: TGTGCCAGCAGCTTACGGCTAGCGGGAGCCCCGATGTCCTACAATGAGCAGTTCTTC. Full variable domain (missing parts from reference TRBV11-1 and TRBJ2-1): EAEVAQSPRYKITEKSQAVAFWCDPISGHATLYWYRQILGQGPELLVQFQDESVVDDSQLPKDRFSAERLKGVDSTLKIQPAELGDSAMYLCASSLRLAGAPMSYNEQFFGPGTRLTVL.